Listed below are T cell receptor beta chains from one sample, sequenced in a study of post-analysis software for immune sequencing data. TCRdb reanalysed the PCR reads using MiXCR and keeps one entry per CDR3 protein. The profile covers around 710,000 distinct CDR3 sequences, with under 60% appearing a single time and roughly 4.9% taken by the ten largest. The sample comprised blood. The origin of the receptors is a girl under 18 with multiple sclerosis. Both conserved end residues are part of each CDR3. Fields, in order: V gene, clone size, D gene, J gene, CDR3 protein, CDR3 DNA. D genes are given only for firm matches. The size of a clone is reported for some rows only, either as once, few or many, or as a class for expanded clones.

TRBV4-3,-,-,TRBJ2-3,CASSQDPASTTSTDTQYF,TGCGCCAGCAGCCAAGATCCTGCAAGCACAACTAGCACAGATACGCAGTATTTT
TRBV12-3/TRBV12-4,-,-,TRBJ1-5,CASSSFGTPDQPQHF,TGTGCCAGCAGTTCTTTCGGGACCCCGGATCAGCCCCAGCATTTT
TRBV10-3,-,-,TRBJ2-7,CATHSGEGPYEQYF,TGTGCCACCCATAGCGGAGAAGGCCCTTACGAGCAGTACTTC
TRBV7-2,few,TRBD1,TRBJ2-7,CASSWGQGPYEQYF,TGTGCCAGCAGCTGGGGACAGGGTCCCTACGAGCAGTACTTC
TRBV20-1,few,-,TRBJ2-7,CSAPGLRTTRGEQYF,TGCAGTGCGCCGGGACTGAGGACTACCCGGGGCGAGCAGTACTTC
TRBV29-1,-,TRBD2,TRBJ2-3,CSVEEGGGRPPDTQYF,TGCAGCGTTGAAGAAGGAGGCGGGAGGCCCCCGGATACGCAGTATTTT
TRBV7-9,-,TRBD1,TRBJ2-7,CASSGTGRRSYEQYF,TGTGCCAGCAGCGGGACAGGGAGGAGGTCCTACGAGCAGTACTTC
TRBV28,-,TRBD1,TRBJ2-6,CASSQRGQGRSGANVLTF,TGTGCCAGCAGTCAAAGGGGACAGGGTCGCTCTGGGGCCAACGTCCTGACTTTC
TRBV27,-,-,TRBJ2-1,CASSPRWGQVETTYNEQFF,TGTGCCAGCAGTCCTAGGTGGGGCCAGGTCGAAACGACCTACAATGAGCAGTTCTTC
TRBV25-1,-,-,TRBJ1-2,CASSEAGRNYGYTF,TGTGCCAGCAGTGAGGCAGGGAGAAACTATGGCTACACCTTC
TRBV20-1,-,-,TRBJ1-5,CSARDARKVNQPQHF,TGCAGTGCTAGAGATGCCCGGAAAGTCAATCAGCCCCAGCATTTT
TRBV7-6,-,-,TRBJ2-1,CASSQGGNYNEQFF,TGTGCCAGCAGCCAGGGGGGAAACTACAATGAGCAGTTCTTC
TRBV4-1,few,TRBD2,TRBJ2-1,CASNPAGGEQFF,TGCGCCAGCAACCCCGCGGGGGGTGAGCAGTTCTTC
TRBV7-9,-,-,TRBJ1-1,CASSPWTSGSAEAFF,TGTGCCAGCAGCCCGTGGACTAGCGGGAGTGCTGAAGCTTTCTTT
TRBV7-9,-,-,TRBJ2-3,CASSGPLSTDTQYF,TGTGCCAGCAGCGGGCCGCTTAGCACAGATACGCAGTATTTT
TRBV6-6,-,TRBD1,TRBJ2-5,CASSPGQAGKETQYF,TGTGCCAGCAGCCCGGGACAGGCCGGGAAGGAGACCCAGTACTTC
TRBV2,few,TRBD2,TRBJ2-7,CASGREGGTYEQYF,TGTGCCAGCGGGCGGGAGGGCGGTACCTACGAGCAGTACTTC
TRBV5-1,-,-,TRBJ2-5,CASSGGTDQETQYF,TGCGCCAGCAGCGGAGGGACAGACCAAGAGACCCAGTACTTC
TRBV5-1,-,TRBD2,TRBJ2-1,CASSFAATTGTSGYNEQFF,TGCGCCAGCAGCTTTGCAGCAACTACCGGGACTAGCGGGTACAATGAGCAGTTCTTC
TRBV29-1,few,TRBD1,TRBJ1-4,CSANQGATNEKLFF,TGCAGCGCGAATCAGGGGGCAACTAATGAAAAACTGTTTTTT
TRBV5-5,-,-,TRBJ1-2,CASSLAGRERYTF,TGTGCCAGCAGCTTGGCCGGCAGGGAAAGGTACACCTTC
TRBV7-2,-,TRBD1,TRBJ2-7,CASSLAGQSYEQYF,TGTGCCAGCAGCTTAGCGGGACAGTCTTACGAGCAGTACTTC
TRBV6-5,few,TRBD2,TRBJ2-5,CASNQLAGGTGETQYF,TGTGCCAGCAACCAACTAGCGGGAGGAACCGGGGAGACCCAGTACTTC
TRBV6-2/TRBV6-3,-,TRBD2,TRBJ2-1,CASSYELAGPYNEQFF,TGTGCCAGCAGTTACGAGCTAGCGGGTCCCTACAATGAGCAGTTCTTC
TRBV6-4,few,-,TRBJ2-7,CASSDSGFFTYEQYF,TGTGCCAGCAGTGACTCTGGCTTCTTTACCTACGAGCAGTACTTC
TRBV4-3,-,-,TRBJ2-2,CASSQTSGELFF,TGCGCCAGCAGCCAAACCTCCGGGGAGCTGTTTTTT
TRBV3-1,-,-,TRBJ2-5,CASSPYSETQYF,TGTGCCAGCAGCCCTTACTCAGAGACCCAGTACTTC
TRBV7-2,-,-,TRBJ1-1,CASSFFYTEAFF,TGTGCCAGCAGCTTCTTCTACACTGAAGCTTTCTTT
TRBV2,-,-,TRBJ2-5,CASSLNPGNQETQYF,TGTGCCAGCAGTCTAAACCCGGGCAATCAAGAGACCCAGTACTTC
TRBV12-3/TRBV12-4,-,TRBD2,TRBJ2-7,CASSLQGLTSYEQYF,TGTGCCAGCAGTTTGCAGGGACTAACCTCCTACGAGCAGTACTTC
TRBV5-1,once,-,TRBJ2-5,CASSLTGFPPGETQYF,TGCGCCAGCAGCTTGACGGGATTCCCCCCGGGAGAGACCCAGTACTTC
TRBV28,-,TRBD2,TRBJ2-7,CASSLGGESSYEQYF,TGTGCCAGCAGTTTAGGGGGGGAGAGCTCCTACGAGCAGTACTTC
TRBV20-1,once,-,TRBJ1-5,CSASTGSSQPQHF,TGCAGTGCTAGTACAGGGTCAAGTCAGCCCCAGCATTTT
TRBV7-8,few,-,TRBJ2-3,CASSFNIPGDTQYF,TGTGCCAGCAGCTTTAACATTCCGGGAGATACGCAGTATTTT
TRBV29-1,many,-,TRBJ2-1,CSVDHSSEQFF,TGCAGCGTTGACCACTCTAGCGAGCAGTTCTTC
TRBV20-1,-,-,TRBJ1-2,CSFVDQGSGYTF,TGCAGCTTCGTCGATCAGGGGTCCGGCTACACCTTC
TRBV4-2,-,TRBD2,TRBJ2-1,CASSQLAGASEQFF,TGTGCCAGCAGCCAACTAGCGGGAGCGTCAGAGCAGTTCTTC
TRBV24-1,-,-,TRBJ2-1,CATSTQGKYNEQFF,TGTGCCACCAGTACCCAGGGGAAGTACAATGAGCAGTTCTTC
TRBV15,-,-,TRBJ1-1,CATSREIPNTEAFF,TGTGCCACCAGTCGGGAAATCCCGAACACTGAAGCTTTCTTT
TRBV3-1,few,TRBD2,TRBJ2-1,CATQTSGGLNEQFF,TGTGCCACGCAGACTAGCGGGGGACTTAATGAGCAGTTCTTC
TRBV15,-,-,TRBJ2-7,CATSRDRFRRAPLYEQYF,TGTGCCACCAGCAGAGATCGGTTCCGAAGAGCCCCCCTCTACGAGCAGTACTTC
TRBV11-2,-,-,TRBJ2-7,CASSGTQTYEQYF,TGTGCCAGCAGTGGGACTCAAACCTACGAGCAGTACTTC